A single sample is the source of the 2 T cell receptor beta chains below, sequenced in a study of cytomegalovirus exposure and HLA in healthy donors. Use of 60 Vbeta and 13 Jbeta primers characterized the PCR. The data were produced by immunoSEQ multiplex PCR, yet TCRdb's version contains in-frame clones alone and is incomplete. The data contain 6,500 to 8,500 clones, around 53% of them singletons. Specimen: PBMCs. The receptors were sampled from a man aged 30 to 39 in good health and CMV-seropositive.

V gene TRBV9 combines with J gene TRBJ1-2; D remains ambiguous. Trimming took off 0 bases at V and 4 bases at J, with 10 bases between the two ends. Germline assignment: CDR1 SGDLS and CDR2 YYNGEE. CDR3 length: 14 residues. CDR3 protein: CASSVDRVPYGYTF. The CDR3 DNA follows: TGTGCCAGCAGCGTAGACCGGGTTCCCTATGGCTACACCTTC.

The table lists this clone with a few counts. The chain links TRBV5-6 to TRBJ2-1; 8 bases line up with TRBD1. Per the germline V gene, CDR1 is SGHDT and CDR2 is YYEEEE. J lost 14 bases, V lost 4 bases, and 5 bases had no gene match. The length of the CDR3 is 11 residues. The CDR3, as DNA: TGTGCCAGCAGCACAGTGGACAGGGAGTTCTTC. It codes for CASSTVDREFF.